A single sample is the source of the 5 T cell receptor beta chains below, sequenced in a study of response to subunit inactivated influenza vaccine. TCRdb re-called the RT-PCR reads through MiXCR, storing one row per CDR3 protein. This table has 710,000 or so distinct CDR3 sequences, approximately 14% appearing once. This specimen consisted of PBMCs from blood, obtained 11 to 12 days after vaccination. These TCRs come from a man aged 45-60 years who received an inactivated influenza vaccine.

The chain joins TRBV12-3 or TRBV12-4 to TRBJ2-3; 11 nucleotides agree with TRBD2. This CDR3 has 15 amino acids. V dropped 5 bases and J dropped 10; count of bases not matched to a gene: 11. The CDR3 DNA reads TGTGCCAGCAGTGGGGAGGTAGGGACTAGCGGATCGCAGTATTTT. The encoded protein is CASSGEVGTSGSQYF.

This clonotype has a handful of counts. The junction departs from the called germline gene at one end, perhaps through a read error. This rearrangement joins TRBV10-3 to TRBJ2-5, with TRBD2 identical over 11 bases. Germline lookup yields CDR1 ENHRY and CDR2 SYGVKD. The CDR3 runs 17 residues. This CDR3 reads CASSESGTSGSWETQYF. Here the CDR3 DNA reads TGTGCCAGCAGTGAGTCGGGTACTAGCGGGAGTTGGGAGACCCAGTACTTC.

In its sample, this clonotype was seen many times. The CDR3 region has the DNA TGCAGCGCTACGACTGGTTCCACCGGGGAGCTGTTTTTT. It is translated as CSATTGSTGELFF. The gene calls are TRBV29-1 and TRBJ2-2; no clear D gene. CDR3 size: 13 residues. Looked up from germline, CDR1 is SQVTM and CDR2 is ANQGSEA. The V end was cut by 7 bases, the J end by 4 bases, with 13 bases between.

This clonotype was recorded at least ten times. The chain recombines TRBV12-3 or TRBV12-4 with TRBJ2-2; no clear D. The CDR3 sequence is 11 residues long. V was shortened by 6 bases and J by 5 bases, with 4 bases between the two germline ends. CDR3 amino acids: CASRGTGELFF. CDR3 sequence (DNA): TGTGCCAGCAGGGGGACCGGGGAGCTGTTTTTT.

The rearrangement links TRBV21-1 to TRBJ2-4; TRBD2 is the table's D call, not checked against the DNA. TRBV21-1 is an annotated pseudogene. The length of the CDR3 is 18 residues. The CDR3 nucleotides are TGTGCCAGCAGCAAGTCTAGCGGGGGGGCCAGAGCCAAAAACATTCAGTACTTC. Amino acids: CASSKSSGGARAKNIQYF.